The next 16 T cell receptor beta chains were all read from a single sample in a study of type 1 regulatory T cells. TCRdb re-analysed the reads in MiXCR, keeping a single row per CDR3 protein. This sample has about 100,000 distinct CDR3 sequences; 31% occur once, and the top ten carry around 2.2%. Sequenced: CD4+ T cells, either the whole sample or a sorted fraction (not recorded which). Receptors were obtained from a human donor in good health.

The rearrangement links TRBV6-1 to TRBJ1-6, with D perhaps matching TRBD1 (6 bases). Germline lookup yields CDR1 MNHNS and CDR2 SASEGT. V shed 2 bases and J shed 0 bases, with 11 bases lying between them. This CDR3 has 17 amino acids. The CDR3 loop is CASSERDTFSYNSPLHF. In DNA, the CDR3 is TGTGCCAGCAGTGAACGGGACACCTTCTCCTATAATTCACCCCTCCACTTT.

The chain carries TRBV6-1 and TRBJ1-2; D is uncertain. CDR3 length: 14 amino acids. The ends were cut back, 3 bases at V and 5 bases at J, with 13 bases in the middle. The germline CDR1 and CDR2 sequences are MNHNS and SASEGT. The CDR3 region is CASSDSDLTYGYTF. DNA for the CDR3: TGTGCCAGCAGTGATAGTGATCTCACATATGGCTACACCTTC.

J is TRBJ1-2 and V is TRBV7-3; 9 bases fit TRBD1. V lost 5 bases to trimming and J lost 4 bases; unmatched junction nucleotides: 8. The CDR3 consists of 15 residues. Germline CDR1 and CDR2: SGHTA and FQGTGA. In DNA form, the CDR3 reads TGTGCCAGCAGCCTGGCCGGGGGACAGGGCTATGGCTACACCTTC. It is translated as CASSLAGGQGYGYTF. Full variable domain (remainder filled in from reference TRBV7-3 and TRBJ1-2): GAGVSQTPSNKVTEKGKYVELRCDPISGHTALYWYRQSLGQGPEFLIYFQGTGAADDSGLPNDRFFAVRPEGSVSTLKIQRTERGDSAVYLCASSLAGGQGYGYTFGSGTRLTVV.

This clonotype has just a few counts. As DNA, the CDR3 is TGTGCCAGCAGTGGAAACGTTTTGGGCACCGGGGAGCTGTTTTTT. Residues: CASSGNVLGTGELFF. V is TRBV2 and J is TRBJ2-2; D gene unclear. Germline V CDR1 and CDR2: SNHLY, FYNNEI. The CDR3 consists of 15 residues. Trimming stripped 4 bases from V and 4 bases from J, with 13 bases between.

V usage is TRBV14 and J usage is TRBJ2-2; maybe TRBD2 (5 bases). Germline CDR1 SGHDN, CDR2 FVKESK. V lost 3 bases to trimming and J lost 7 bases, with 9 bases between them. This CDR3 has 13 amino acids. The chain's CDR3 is CASSQEVGGELFF. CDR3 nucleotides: TGTGCCAGCAGCCAGGAGGTTGGCGGGGAGCTGTTTTTT.

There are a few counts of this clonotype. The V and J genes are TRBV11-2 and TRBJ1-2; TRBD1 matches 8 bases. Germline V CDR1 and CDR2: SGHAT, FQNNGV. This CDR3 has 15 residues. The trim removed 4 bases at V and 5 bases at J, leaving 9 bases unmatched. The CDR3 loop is CASSSRTGWLYGYTF. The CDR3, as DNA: TGTGCCAGCAGCTCTCGGACAGGGTGGCTTTATGGCTACACCTTC.

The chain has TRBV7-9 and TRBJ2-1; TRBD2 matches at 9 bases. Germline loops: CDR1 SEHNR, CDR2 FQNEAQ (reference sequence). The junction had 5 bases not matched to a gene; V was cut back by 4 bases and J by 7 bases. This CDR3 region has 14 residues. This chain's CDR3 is CASSSRTSVNEQFF. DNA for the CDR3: TGTGCCAGCAGCTCCCGGACTAGCGTGAATGAGCAGTTCTTC.

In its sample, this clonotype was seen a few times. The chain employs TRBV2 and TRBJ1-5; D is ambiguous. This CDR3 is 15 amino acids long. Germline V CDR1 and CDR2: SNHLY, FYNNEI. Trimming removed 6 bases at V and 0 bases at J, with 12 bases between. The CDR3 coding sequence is TGTGCCAGCAGCCTGCCGGGTTATAGCAATCAGCCCCAGCATTTT. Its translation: CASSLPGYSNQPQHF.

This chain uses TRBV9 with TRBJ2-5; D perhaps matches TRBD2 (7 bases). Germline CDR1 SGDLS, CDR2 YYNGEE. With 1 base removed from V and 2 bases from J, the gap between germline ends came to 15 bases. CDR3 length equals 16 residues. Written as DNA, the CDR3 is TGTGCCAGCAGCGTAAGGGGAGCGGGGACACAAGAGACCCAGTACTTC. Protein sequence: CASSVRGAGTQETQYF.

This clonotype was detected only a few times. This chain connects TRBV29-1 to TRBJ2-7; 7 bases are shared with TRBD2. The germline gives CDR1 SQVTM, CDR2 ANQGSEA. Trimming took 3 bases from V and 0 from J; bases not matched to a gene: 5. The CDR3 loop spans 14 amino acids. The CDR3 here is CSVDAGRSSYEQYF. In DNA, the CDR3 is TGCAGCGTTGATGCCGGGAGGAGCTCCTACGAGCAGTACTTC.

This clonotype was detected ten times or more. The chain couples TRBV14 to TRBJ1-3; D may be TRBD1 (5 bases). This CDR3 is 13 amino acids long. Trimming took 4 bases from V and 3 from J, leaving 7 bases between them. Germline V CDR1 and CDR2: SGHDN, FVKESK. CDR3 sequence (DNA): TGTGCCAGCAGCCCGACAGTTGGAAACACCATATATTTT. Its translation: CASSPTVGNTIYF.

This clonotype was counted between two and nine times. The CDR3 nucleotides read TGTGCCTGCCATCAGGGGGCTGGGGCCAACGTCCTGACTTTC. Translating it yields CACHQGAGANVLTF. This chain joins TRBV6-1 and TRBJ2-6; TRBD1 aligns across 7 bases. After removal of 11 bases from V and 2 bases from J, the junction contained 6 bases not matched to a gene. This CDR3 has 14 residues. Germline V gene data show CDR1 as MNHNS and CDR2 as SASEGT.

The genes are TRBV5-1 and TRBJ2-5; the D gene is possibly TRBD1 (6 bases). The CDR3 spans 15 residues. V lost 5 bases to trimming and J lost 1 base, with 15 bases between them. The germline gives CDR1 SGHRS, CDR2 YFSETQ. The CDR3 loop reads CASSRSQGRQETQYF. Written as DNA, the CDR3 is TGCGCCAGCAGTCGTTCACAGGGCCGCCAAGAGACCCAGTACTTC.

The CDR3: CASSHIEETQYF. The CDR3 region has the DNA TGTGCCAGCAGCCATATCGAGGAGACCCAGTACTTC. V usage is TRBV5-4 and J usage is TRBJ2-5; D gene unclear. Germline V gene sequence: CDR1 SGHNT, CDR2 YYREEE (reference sequence). This CDR3 has 12 amino acids. V was pared by 4 bases and J by 5 bases, with 9 bases between. The complete variable domain, with remaining parts taken from reference TRBV5-4 and TRBJ2-5, reads ETGVTQSPTHLIKTRGQQVTLRCSSQSGHNTVSWYQQALGQGPQFIFQYYREEENGRGNFPPRFSGLQFPNYSSELNVNALELDDSALYLCASSHIEETQYFGPGTRLLVL.

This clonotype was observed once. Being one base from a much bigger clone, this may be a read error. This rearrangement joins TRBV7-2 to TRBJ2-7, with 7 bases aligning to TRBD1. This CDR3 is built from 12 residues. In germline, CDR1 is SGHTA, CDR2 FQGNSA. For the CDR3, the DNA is TGTGCCAGCAGCGGGACAGCCTACGAGCGGTACTTC. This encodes CASSGTAYERYF. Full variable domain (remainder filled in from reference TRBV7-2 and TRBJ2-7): GAGVSQSPSNKVTEKGKDVELRCDPISGHTALYWYRQSLGQGLEFLIYFQGNSAPDKSGLPSDRFSAERTGGSVSTLTIQRTQQEDSAVYLCASSGTAYERYFGPGTRLTVT.

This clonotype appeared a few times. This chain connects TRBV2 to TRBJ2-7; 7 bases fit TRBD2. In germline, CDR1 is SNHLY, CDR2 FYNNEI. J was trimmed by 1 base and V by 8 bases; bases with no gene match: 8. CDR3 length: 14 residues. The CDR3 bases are TGTGCCAGCTCTAGACTCGGGGGGTCCTACGAGCAGTACTTC. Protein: CASSRLGGSYEQYF.